The 13 T cell receptor beta chains reported below all come from one sample, sequenced in a study of T cell repertoires in cytomegalovirus infection. TCRdb fed the reads into MiXCR, producing one record per CDR3 protein. In the table there are nearly 650,000 distinct CDR3 sequences, 20% to 25% of which are singletons. Sequenced sample: CD8+ T cells from PBMCs. All receptors come from a human donor in good health (CMV status not recorded). Some clones in this sample may be carry-over from other donors' samples.

A word on this clonotype: A read error may explain this, as a much larger clone is one base away. The gene calls are TRBV6-5 and TRBJ2-5; D is unclear. Trimming took 8 bases from V and 2 from J, leaving 15 bases between them. Germline V CDR1 and CDR2: MNHEY, SVGAGI. The CDR3 runs 14 residues. In DNA form, the CDR3 reads TGTGCCAGCGGTTTGGGGTGCACACAAGAGACCCAGTACTTC. Its protein is CASGLGCTQETQYF.

Concerning this clonotype itself: The germline gene is not matched at one end of the junction; a read error may be the cause. The V gene is TRBV7-6, the J gene TRBJ1-5; no reliable D call. Looked up from germline, CDR1 is SGHVS and CDR2 is FNYEAQ. This CDR3 comprises 16 residues. The CDR3 sequence is CASSLNAGYGNQLQHF. For the CDR3, the DNA is TGTGCCAGCAGCCTTAACGCGGGTTACGGCAATCAGCTCCAGCATTTT.

In its sample, this clonotype was seen many times. V gene TRBV6-6 combines with J gene TRBJ1-2; D ambiguous. The V end was cut by 5 bases, the J end by 9 bases, with 10 bases between. Germline V gene data show CDR1 as MNHNY and CDR2 as SVGAGI (reference sequence). The CDR3 has 11 amino acids. CDR3 residues: CASSQDLSYTF. In DNA, the CDR3 is TGTGCCAGCAGTCAGGACCTGAGCTACACCTTC.

The chain joins TRBV6-1 to TRBJ2-2; D remains ambiguous. Trimming stripped 5 bases from V and 3 bases from J, with 19 bases between. Germline V gene lookup returns CDR1 MNHNS and CDR2 SASEGT. The CDR3 loop spans 17 amino acids. The DNA for the CDR3 is TGTGCCAGCAGTACCCCCCGAACAGTCTGGGACACCGGGGAGCTGTTTTTT. Translation gives CASSTPRTVWDTGELFF.

J is TRBJ1-1 and V is TRBV6-2 or TRBV6-3; D unresolved. CDR3 length equals 14 residues. Trimming shortened V by 6 bases and J by 4 bases, and 15 bases separated the two germline ends. Germline assignment: CDR1 MNHEY and CDR2 SVGEGT. The CDR3 reads CASSLEGSGTEAFF. CDR3 coding DNA: TGTGCCAGCAGCCTGGAGGGATCAGGCACTGAAGCTTTCTTT.

This clonotype was observed a few times. CDR3 nucleotides: TGTGCCAGCAGCCAGAGAGGGCAACTGTTTTTT. Protein sequence: CASSQRGQLFF. The chain uses TRBV14 and TRBJ1-4, with D hard to call. There are 11 residues in the CDR3. CDR1 is SGHDN, CDR2 FVKESK, per germline. V was clipped by 3 bases and J by 12 bases, with 8 bases between them.

This chain joins TRBV4-3 and TRBJ2-1; D possibly corresponds to TRBD2 (5 bases). Trimming removed 0 bases from V and 14 bases from J, with 20 bases in between. Germline V gene sequence: CDR1 LGHNA, CDR2 YSLEER. This CDR3 is 15 amino acids long. The CDR3 loop reads CASSQDRTQVAAEFF. Here the CDR3 DNA reads TGCGCCAGCAGCCAAGATCGGACTCAGGTAGCAGCCGAGTTCTTC.

In this sample, this clonotype turned up many times. CDR3 sequence (DNA): TGTGCCAGCAGCTTAGTCGCCAGGGGGCGTGGAGATACGCAGTATTTT. This translates into CASSLVARGRGDTQYF. The chain couples TRBV7-2 to TRBJ2-3; 8 positions agree with TRBD1. The CDR3 runs 16 residues. The germline gives CDR1 SGHTA, CDR2 FQGNSA. With 1 base clipped from V and 5 bases from J, the junction kept 8 bases outside the gene matches.

This clonotype turned up a few times. The chain employs TRBV6-1 and TRBJ1-1, with D possibly matching TRBD1 (5 bases). Trimming left V 1 base short and J 4 bases short, with 16 bases between. The CDR3 spans 16 residues. In germline, CDR1 is MNHNS, CDR2 SASEGT. DNA for the CDR3: TGTGCCAGCAGTGAAGTGTGGGGACGAAAGGGCACTGAAGCTTTCTTT. It is translated as CASSEVWGRKGTEAFF.

This clonotype was detected only a few times. The chain links TRBV19 to TRBJ2-1; D is perhaps TRBD1 (6 bases). The V gene lost 0 bases and the J gene lost 1 base, with 13 bases spanning the gap. The CDR3 sequence is 17 residues long. Germline CDR1 reads LNHDA; CDR2 reads SQIVND (reference sequence). The chain's CDR3 is CASSIEGGQLSYNEQFF. For the CDR3, the DNA is TGTGCCAGTAGTATAGAGGGTGGACAGCTATCCTACAATGAGCAGTTCTTC. The complete variable domain, with remaining parts taken from reference TRBV19 and TRBJ2-1, reads DGGITQSPKYLFRKEGQNVTLSCEQNLNHDAMYWYRQDPGQGLRLIYYSQIVNDFQKGDIAEGYSVSREKKESFPLTVTSAQKNPTAFYLCASSIEGGQLSYNEQFFGPGTRLTVL.

This chain links TRBV9 with TRBJ2-1; D is perhaps TRBD1 (6 bases). Looked up from germline, CDR1 is SGDLS and CDR2 is YYNGEE. This CDR3 spans 15 amino acids. Trimming left V 2 bases short and J 6 bases short, with 15 bases between. The CDR3: CASSVEGDKSNEQFF. DNA of the CDR3: TGTGCCAGCAGCGTTGAAGGGGACAAGAGCAATGAGCAGTTCTTC.

This clonotype has just a few counts. The chain links TRBV5-4 to TRBJ2-5; D remains ambiguous. V dropped 4 bases and J dropped 5 bases, with 12 bases sitting between them. The CDR3 covers 13 residues. Germline lookup yields CDR1 SGHNT and CDR2 YYREEE (reference sequence). In DNA form, the CDR3 reads TGTGCCAGCAGCCCTCGGACGGTGGAGACCCAGTACTTC. Its protein product is CASSPRTVETQYF. The full variable domain, rest sourced from reference TRBV5-4 and TRBJ2-5, is ETGVTQSPTHLIKTRGQQVTLRCSSQSGHNTVSWYQQALGQGPQFIFQYYREEENGRGNFPPRFSGLQFPNYSSELNVNALELDDSALYLCASSPRTVETQYFGPGTRLLVL.

This clonotype has at least ten counts. This chain joins TRBV7-2 and TRBJ2-1, with 13 bases aligning to TRBD2. V gave up 5 bases and J gave up 3 bases; unmatched junction bases: 10. The germline V gene encodes CDR1 SGHTA and CDR2 FQGNSA. This CDR3 comprises 18 residues. Here the CDR3 reads CASSLRTSGGLNYNEQFF. DNA for the CDR3: TGTGCCAGCAGCCTCCGGACTAGCGGGGGACTAAACTACAATGAGCAGTTCTTC.